This TCR beta chain is from a study of blood T cell repertoires in COVID-19. At the level of the study: Researchers got acute and convalescent COVID-19 samples from the United States, Italy and Spain.

Only in-frame clones appear in the TCRdb table, and some are missing; sequencing was by immunoSEQ multiplex PCR. The sample has under 150,000 clones; approximately 82% are singletons. Per the germline V gene, CDR1 is SGHTA and CDR2 is FQGNSA. The CDR3 runs to 14 residues. Trimming removed 2 bases from V and 5 bases from J, with 12 bases in between. The chain couples TRBV7-2 to TRBJ1-1; D possibly corresponds to TRBD1 (5 bases). This receptor was identified in a man aged 35 to 55 with active or convalescent COVID-19. The sequencing sample was made of peripheral blood. Written as DNA, the CDR3 is TGTGCCAGCAGCTTAAAGCAGGGAGGGACTGAAGCTTTCTTT. The encoded protein is CASSLKQGGTEAFF.